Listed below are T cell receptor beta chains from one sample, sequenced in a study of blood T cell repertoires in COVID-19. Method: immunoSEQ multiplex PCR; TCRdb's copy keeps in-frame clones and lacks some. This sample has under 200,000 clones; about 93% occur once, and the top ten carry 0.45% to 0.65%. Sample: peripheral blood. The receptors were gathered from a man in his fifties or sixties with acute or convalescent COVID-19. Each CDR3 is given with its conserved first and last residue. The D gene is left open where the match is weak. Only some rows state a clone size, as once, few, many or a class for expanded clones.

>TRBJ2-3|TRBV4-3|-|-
CASSHEQQGLDTQYF
TGCGCCAGCAGCCACGAACAGCAGGGGTTAGATACGCAGTATTTT
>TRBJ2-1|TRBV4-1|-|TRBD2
CASSQDWASGTNEQFF
TGCGCCAGCAGCCAAGATTGGGCTAGCGGGACCAATGAGCAGTTCTTC
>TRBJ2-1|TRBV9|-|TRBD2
CASSSSVWTRLVNEQFF
TGTGCCAGCAGCTCATCCGTGTGGACTAGGTTGGTAAATGAGCAGTTCTTC
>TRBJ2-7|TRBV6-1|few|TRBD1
CASSFKQGPGEQYF
TGTGCCAGCAGTTTTAAACAGGGGCCAGGAGAGCAGTACTTC
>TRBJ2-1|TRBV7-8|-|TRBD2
CASSLNRVLAGVNNEQFF
TGTGCCAGCAGCTTAAACAGGGTTCTAGCGGGAGTCAACAATGAGCAGTTCTTC
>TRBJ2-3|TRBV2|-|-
CASSERLSTDTQYF
TGTGCCAGCAGTGAACGTCTTAGCACAGATACGCAGTATTTT
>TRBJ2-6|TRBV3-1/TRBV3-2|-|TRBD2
CASSQERGANGANVLTF
TGTGCCAGCAGCCAAGAGCGGGGGGCGAACGGGGCCAACGTCCTGACTTTC
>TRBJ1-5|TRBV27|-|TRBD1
CASSRQGTQPQHF
TGTGCCAGCAGCCGACAGGGGACTCAGCCCCAGCATTTT
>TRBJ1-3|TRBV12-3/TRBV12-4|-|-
CASSLGNRGTIYF
TGTGCCAGCAGTTTAGGGAATCGCGGCACCATATATTTT
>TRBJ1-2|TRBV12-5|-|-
CASAMGVVSGYTF
TGTGCTAGTGCCATGGGCGTAGTGAGTGGCTACACCTTC
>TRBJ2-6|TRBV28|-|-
CASSLQGTGANVLTF
TGTGCCAGCAGTCTACAGGGCACTGGGGCCAACGTCCTGACTTTC
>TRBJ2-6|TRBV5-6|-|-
CASSRGTTPYVLTF
TGTGCCAGCAGCCGCGGCACCACTCCCTACGTCCTGACTTTC
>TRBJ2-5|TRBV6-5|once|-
CASRHRDESGETQYF
TGTGCCAGCAGGCACAGGGACGAGTCAGGGGAGACCCAGTACTTC
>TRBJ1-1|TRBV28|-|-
CASSSPTSQAFF
TGTGCCAGCAGTTCGCCGACAAGTCAAGCTTTCTTT
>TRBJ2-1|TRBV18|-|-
CASSPPHMLAGNEQFF
TGTGCCAGCTCACCACCGCATATGCTAGCCGGCAATGAGCAGTTCTTC
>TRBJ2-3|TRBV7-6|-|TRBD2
CASSLALTAGGPPDTQYF
TGTGCCAGCAGCTTAGCGCTGACGGCGGGGGGGCCCCCAGATACGCAGTATTTT
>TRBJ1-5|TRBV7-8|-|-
CASSLASGQPQHF
TGTGCCAGCAGCTTAGCTTCGGGTCAGCCCCAGCATTTT
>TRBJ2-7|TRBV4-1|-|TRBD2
CASSQVPGTVGGTYEQYF
TGCGCCAGCAGCCAAGTACCGGGGACTGTCGGGGGGACCTACGAGCAGTACTTC
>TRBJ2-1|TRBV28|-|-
CASSSLAGSLGSYNEQFF
TGTGCCAGCAGTTCCCTGGCGGGCAGTTTAGGCTCCTACAATGAGCAGTTCTTC
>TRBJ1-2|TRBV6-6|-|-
CASIKQALSNYGYTF
TGTGCCAGCATTAAACAGGCCCTTTCTAACTATGGCTACACCTTC
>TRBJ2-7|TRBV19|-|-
CASSLLAFPSYEQYF
TGTGCCAGTAGCCTCCTTGCGTTCCCCTCCTACGAGCAGTACTTC
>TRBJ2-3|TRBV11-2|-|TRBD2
CASRQPLAGAPDTQYF
TGTGCCAGCAGACAACCCCTAGCGGGAGCCCCAGATACGCAGTATTTT
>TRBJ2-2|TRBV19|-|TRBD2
CASSIGGGAFLTGELFF
TGTGCCAGTAGTATAGGCGGGGGGGCTTTCCTAACCGGGGAGCTGTTTTTT
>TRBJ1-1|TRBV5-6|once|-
CASSFGHVNTEAFF
TGTGCCAGCAGCTTTGGACATGTGAACACTGAAGCTTTCTTT
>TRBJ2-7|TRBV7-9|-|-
CASSPPRGEQYF
TGTGCCAGCAGCCCCCCCCGGGGGGAGCAGTACTTC
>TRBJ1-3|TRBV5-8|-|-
CASSFGLNSGNTIYF
TGTGCCAGCAGCTTCGGACTCAACTCTGGAAACACCATATATTTT
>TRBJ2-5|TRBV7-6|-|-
CASSLGVARLGETQYF
TGTGCCAGCAGCTTAGGGGTAGCGCGACTGGGGGAGACCCAGTACTTC
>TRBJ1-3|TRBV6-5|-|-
CASRVLNSLGNTIYF
TGTGCCAGCAGAGTACTGAATTCACTCGGAAACACCATATATTTT